This TCR beta chain was captured by sequencing in a study of blood T cells in healthy people across ages. Study-wide results and limits: Without sorted subsets, naive and antigen-experienced compartments could not be conclusively compared. Per-million-T-cell TCR beta diversity fell roughly linearly with age.

Germline CDR1 reads SGDLS; CDR2 reads YYNGEE. CDR3 size: 16 residues. V was trimmed by 0 bases and J by 0 bases, leaving 11 bases between them. On this clonotype: The antigen is not known.

In terms of origin and age, donors were healthy Caucasian individuals from Russia aged 6 to 90. Combining a sample-barcoded 5' primer with a J-beta primer mix, a second PCR ran for 7 to 11 cycles. The authors tagged each cDNA molecule using a template-switch adaptor with 12 random nucleotides. TCRdb itself ran the 5' RACE reads through MiXCR, one entry per CDR3 protein. Of about 940,000 distinct CDR3 sequences in the sample, about 44% were seen once. The chain is built from TRBV9 and TRBJ2-3; D remains ambiguous. The sequenced material came from blood. This receptor was identified in a man aged 25-45 years in good health. The CDR3 region has the DNA TGTGCCAGCAGCGTAGCTGCGGATCCTAGCACAGATACGCAGTATTTT. This sequence encodes CASSVAADPSTDTQYF.